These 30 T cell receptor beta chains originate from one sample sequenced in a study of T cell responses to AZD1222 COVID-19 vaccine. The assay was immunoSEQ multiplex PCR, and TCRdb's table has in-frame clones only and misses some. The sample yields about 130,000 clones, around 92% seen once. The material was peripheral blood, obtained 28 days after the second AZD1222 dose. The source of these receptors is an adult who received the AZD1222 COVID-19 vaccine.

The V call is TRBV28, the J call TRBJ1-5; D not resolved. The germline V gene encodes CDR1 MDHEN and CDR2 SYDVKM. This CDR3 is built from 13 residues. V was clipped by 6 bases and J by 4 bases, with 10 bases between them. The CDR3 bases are TGTGCCAGCAGCGCCGCAGCGAATCAGCCCCAGCATTTT. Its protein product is CASSAAANQPQHF.

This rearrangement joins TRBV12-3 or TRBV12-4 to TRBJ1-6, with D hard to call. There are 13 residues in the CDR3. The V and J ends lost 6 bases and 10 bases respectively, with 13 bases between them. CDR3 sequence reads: CASREAPTSPLHF. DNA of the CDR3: TGTGCCAGCAGAGAGGCGCCCACCTCACCCCTCCACTTT.

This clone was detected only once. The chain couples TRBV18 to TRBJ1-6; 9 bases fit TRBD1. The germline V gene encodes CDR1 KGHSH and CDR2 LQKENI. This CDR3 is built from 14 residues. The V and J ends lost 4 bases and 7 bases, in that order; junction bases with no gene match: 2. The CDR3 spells CASSRDRVNSPLHF. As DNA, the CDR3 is TGTGCCAGCTCACGGGACAGGGTCAATTCACCCCTCCACTTT.

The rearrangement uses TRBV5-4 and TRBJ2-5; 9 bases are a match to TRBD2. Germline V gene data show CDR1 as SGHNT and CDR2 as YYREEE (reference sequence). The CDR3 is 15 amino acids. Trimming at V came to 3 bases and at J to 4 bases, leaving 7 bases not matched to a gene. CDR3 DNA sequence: TGTGCCAGCAGCTCCATAGCGGGAGTTGGAGAGACCCAGTACTTC. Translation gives CASSSIAGVGETQYF.

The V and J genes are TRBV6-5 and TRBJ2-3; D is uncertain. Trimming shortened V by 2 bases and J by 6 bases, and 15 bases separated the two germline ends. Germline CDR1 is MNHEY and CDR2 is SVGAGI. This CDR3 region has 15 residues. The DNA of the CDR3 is TGTGCCAGCAGTTACGGCGGTGCGCGAATGGATACGCAGTATTTT. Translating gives CASSYGGARMDTQYF.

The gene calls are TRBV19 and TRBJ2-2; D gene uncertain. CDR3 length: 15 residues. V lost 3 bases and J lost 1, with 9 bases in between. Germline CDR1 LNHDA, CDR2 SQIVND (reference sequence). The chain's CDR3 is CASSISWGNTGELFF. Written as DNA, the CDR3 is TGTGCCAGTAGTATTTCCTGGGGGAACACCGGGGAGCTGTTTTTT.

CDR3 sequence reads: CASSLEGTAYTEAFF. CDR3 nucleotide sequence: TGTGCCAGCAGCTTAGAGGGTACTGCCTACACTGAAGCTTTCTTT. V and J are TRBV11-2 and TRBJ1-1; D is undetermined. The CDR3 totals 15 residues. In germline, CDR1 is SGHAT, CDR2 FQNNGV. V was pared by 0 bases and J by 3 bases, with 11 bases between. Using reference TRBV11-2 and TRBJ1-1 for the parts outside the CDR3, the full variable domain is EAGVAQSPRYKIIEKRQSVAFWCNPISGHATLYWYQQILGQGPKLLIQFQNNGVVDDSQLPKDRFSAERLKGVDSTLKIQPAKLEDSAVYLCASSLEGTAYTEAFFGQGTRLTVV.

CDR3 sequence: CASSELEVNTEAFF. In DNA, the CDR3 is TGTGCCAGCAGTGAATTAGAGGTGAACACTGAAGCTTTCTTT. The rearrangement uses TRBV2 and TRBJ1-1; D is ambiguous. V was shortened by 2 bases and J by 0 bases, with 7 bases between the two germline ends. The germline V gene encodes CDR1 SNHLY and CDR2 FYNNEI. The CDR3 is made up of 14 amino acids.

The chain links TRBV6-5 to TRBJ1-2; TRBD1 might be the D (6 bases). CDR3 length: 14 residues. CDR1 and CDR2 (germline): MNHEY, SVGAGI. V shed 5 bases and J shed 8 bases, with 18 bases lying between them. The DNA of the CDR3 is TGTGCCAGCAGTCCGGGGCGGGGGCCAGAAGGCTACACCTTC. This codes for CASSPGRGPEGYTF.

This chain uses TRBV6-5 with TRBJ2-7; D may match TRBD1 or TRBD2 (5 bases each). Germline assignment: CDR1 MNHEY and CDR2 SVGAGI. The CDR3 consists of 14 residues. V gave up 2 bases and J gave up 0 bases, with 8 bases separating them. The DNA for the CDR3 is TGTGCCAGCAGTTACGGGGGTGTCTCCTACGAGCAGTACTTC. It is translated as CASSYGGVSYEQYF.

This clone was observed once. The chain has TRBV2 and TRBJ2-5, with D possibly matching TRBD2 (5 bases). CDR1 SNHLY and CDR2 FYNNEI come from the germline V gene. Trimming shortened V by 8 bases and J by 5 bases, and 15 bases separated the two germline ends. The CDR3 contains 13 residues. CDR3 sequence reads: CASAREGVETQYF. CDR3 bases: TGTGCCAGCGCACGTGAGGGTGTGGAGACCCAGTACTTC.

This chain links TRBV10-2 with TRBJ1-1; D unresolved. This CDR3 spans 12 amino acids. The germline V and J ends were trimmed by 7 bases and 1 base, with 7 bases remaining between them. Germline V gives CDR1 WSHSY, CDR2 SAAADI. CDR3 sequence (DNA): TGCGCCAGCAAGGACGGGAACACTGAAGCTTTCTTT. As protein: CASKDGNTEAFF.

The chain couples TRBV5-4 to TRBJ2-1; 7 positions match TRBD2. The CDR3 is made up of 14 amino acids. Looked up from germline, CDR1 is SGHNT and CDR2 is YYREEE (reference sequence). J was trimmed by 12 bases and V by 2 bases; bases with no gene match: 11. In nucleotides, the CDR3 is TGTGCCAGCAGCTTAAGGGAACGGGAGGTACGGCAGTTCTTC. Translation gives CASSLREREVRQFF.

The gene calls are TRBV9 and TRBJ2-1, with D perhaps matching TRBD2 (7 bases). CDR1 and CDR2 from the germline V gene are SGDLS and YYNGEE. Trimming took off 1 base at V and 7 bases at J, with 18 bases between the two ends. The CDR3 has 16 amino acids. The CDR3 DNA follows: TGTGCCAGCAGCGTATCTAGGGGGGGCCCCCGAAATGAGCAGTTCTTC. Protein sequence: CASSVSRGGPRNEQFF.

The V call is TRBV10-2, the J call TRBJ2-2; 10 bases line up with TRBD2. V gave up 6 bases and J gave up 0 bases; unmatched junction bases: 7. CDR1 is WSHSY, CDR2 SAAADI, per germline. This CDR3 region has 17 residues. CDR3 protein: CASRATSGTANTGELFF. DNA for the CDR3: TGCGCCAGCAGGGCCACTAGCGGGACCGCGAACACCGGGGAGCTGTTTTTT.

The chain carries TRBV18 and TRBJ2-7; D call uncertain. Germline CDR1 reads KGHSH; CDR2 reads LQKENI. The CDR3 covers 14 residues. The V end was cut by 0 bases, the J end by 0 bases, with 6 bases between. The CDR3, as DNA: TGTGCCAGCTCACCACCGGCCAGCTCCTACGAGCAGTACTTC. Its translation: CASSPPASSYEQYF.

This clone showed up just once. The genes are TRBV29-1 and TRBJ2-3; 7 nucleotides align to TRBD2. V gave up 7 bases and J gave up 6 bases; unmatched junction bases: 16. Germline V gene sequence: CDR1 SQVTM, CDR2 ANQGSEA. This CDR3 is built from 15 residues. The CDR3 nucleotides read TGCAGCGCGAAGACCCTAGCGGAGGACCGGGATACGCAGTATTTT. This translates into CSAKTLAEDRDTQYF.

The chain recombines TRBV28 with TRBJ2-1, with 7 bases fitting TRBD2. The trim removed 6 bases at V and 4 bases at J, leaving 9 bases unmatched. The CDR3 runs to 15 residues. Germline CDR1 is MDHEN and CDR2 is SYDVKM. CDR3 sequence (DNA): TGTGCCAGCAGCTCGAGCGGGACCCTTTACAATGAGCAGTTCTTC. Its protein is CASSSSGTLYNEQFF.

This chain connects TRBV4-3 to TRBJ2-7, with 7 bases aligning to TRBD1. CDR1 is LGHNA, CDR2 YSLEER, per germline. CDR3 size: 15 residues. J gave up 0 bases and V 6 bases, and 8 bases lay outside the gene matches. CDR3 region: CASSSDRVGSYEQYF. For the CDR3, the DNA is TGCGCCAGCAGTTCCGACAGGGTGGGCTCCTACGAGCAGTACTTC.

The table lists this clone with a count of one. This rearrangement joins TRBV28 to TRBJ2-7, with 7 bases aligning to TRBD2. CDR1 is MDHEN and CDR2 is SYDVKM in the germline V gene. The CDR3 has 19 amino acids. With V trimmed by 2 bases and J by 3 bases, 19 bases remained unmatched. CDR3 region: CASSLGLYRAGSYYYEQYF. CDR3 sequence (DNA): TGTGCCAGCAGTTTAGGCCTTTATAGAGCGGGGTCCTACTACTACGAGCAGTACTTC. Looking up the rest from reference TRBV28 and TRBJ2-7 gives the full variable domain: DVKVTQSSRYLVKRTGEKVFLECVQDMDHENMFWYRQDPGLGLRLIYFSYDVKMKEKGDIPEGYSVSREKKERFSLILESASTNQTSMYLCASSLGLYRAGSYYYEQYFGPGTRLTVT.

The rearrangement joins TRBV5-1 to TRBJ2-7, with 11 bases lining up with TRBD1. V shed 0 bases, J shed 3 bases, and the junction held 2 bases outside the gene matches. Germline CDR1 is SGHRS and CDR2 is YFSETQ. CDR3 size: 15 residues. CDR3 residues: CASSLDGTGGYEQYF. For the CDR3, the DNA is TGCGCCAGCAGCTTGGACGGGACAGGGGGCTACGAGCAGTACTTC. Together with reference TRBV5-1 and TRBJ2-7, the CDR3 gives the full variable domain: KAGVTQTPRYLIKTRGQQVTLSCSPISGHRSVSWYQQTPGQGLQFLFEYFSETQRNKGNFPGRFSGRQFSNSRSEMNVSTLELGDSALYLCASSLDGTGGYEQYFGPGTRLTVT.

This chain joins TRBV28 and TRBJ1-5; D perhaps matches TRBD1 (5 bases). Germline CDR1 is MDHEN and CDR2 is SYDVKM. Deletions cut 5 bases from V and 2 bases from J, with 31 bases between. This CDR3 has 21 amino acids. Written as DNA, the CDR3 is TGTGCCAGCAGTCCGCGAGCCGCCGGGACCGTCACGATCTCTGGCAATCAGCCCCAGCATTTT. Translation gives CASSPRAAGTVTISGNQPQHF.

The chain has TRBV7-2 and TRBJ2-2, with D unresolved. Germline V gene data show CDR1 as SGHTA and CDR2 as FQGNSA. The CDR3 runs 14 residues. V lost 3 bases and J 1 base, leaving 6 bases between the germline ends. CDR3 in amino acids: CASSFGRNTGELFF. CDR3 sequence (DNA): TGTGCCAGCAGCTTCGGCAGGAACACCGGGGAGCTGTTTTTT.

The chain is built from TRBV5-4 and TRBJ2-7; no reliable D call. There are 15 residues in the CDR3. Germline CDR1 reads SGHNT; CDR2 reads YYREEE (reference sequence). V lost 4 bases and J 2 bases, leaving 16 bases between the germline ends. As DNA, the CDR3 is TGTGCCAGCAGCGCTTGGCTTTCCGAACCCTACGAGCAGTACTTC. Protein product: CASSAWLSEPYEQYF.

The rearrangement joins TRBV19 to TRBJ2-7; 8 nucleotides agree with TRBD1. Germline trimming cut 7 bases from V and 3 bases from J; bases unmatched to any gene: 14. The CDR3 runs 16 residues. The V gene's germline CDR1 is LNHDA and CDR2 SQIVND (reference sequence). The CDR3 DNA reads TGTGCCAGTACCCCAGCCCCGGGACAGGAGGACTACGAGCAGTACTTC. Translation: CASTPAPGQEDYEQYF.

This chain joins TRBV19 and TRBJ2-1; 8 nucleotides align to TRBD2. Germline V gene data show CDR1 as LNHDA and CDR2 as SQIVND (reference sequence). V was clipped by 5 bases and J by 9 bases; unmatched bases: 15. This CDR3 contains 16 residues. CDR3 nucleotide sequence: TGTGCCAGTAGTCCGCTCTCGGGGGGGCGGGAGATTGAGCAGTTCTTC. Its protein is CASSPLSGGREIEQFF.

The CDR3 sequence is CASSLGETGELFF. CDR3 sequence (DNA): TGTGCCAGCAGCTTAGGGGAAACCGGGGAGCTGTTTTTT. This chain connects TRBV7-3 to TRBJ2-2; D unclear. Germline CDR1 is SGHTA and CDR2 is FQGTGA. The ends were cut back, 2 bases at V and 5 bases at J, with 6 bases in the middle. The CDR3 runs 13 residues.

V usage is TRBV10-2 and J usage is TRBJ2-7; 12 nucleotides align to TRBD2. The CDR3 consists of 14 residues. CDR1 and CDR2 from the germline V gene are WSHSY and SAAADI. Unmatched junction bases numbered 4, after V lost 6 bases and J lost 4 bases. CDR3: CASSLAGGIYEQYF. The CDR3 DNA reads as TGCGCCAGCAGCCTAGCGGGAGGGATATACGAGCAGTACTTC.

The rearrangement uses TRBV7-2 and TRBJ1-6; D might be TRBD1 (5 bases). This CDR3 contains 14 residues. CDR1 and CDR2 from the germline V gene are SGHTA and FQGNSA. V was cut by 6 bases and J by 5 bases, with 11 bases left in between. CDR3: CASRPGPNNSPLHF. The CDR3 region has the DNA TGTGCCAGCAGACCGGGACCGAATAATTCACCCCTCCACTTT.

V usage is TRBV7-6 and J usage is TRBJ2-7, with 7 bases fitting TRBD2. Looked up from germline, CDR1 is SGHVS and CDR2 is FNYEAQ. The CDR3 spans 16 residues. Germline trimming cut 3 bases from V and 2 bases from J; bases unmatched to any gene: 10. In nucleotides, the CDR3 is TGTGCCAGCAGCTTGGTCGCGGGAGAAGACGCCTACGAGCAGTACTTC. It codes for CASSLVAGEDAYEQYF.